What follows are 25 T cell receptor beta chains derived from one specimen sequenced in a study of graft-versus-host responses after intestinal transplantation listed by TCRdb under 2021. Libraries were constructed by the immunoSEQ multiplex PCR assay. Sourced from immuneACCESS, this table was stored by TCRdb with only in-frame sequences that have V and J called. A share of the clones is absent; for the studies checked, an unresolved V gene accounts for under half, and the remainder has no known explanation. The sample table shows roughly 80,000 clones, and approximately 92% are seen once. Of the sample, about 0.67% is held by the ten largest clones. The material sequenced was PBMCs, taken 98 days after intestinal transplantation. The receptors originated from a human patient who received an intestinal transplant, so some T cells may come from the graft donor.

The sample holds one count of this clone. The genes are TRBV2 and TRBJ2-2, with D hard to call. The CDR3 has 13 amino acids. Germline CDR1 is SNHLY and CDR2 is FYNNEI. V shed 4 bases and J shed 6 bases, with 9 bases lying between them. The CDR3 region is CASSVDPAGELFF. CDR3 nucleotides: TGTGCCAGCAGTGTAGATCCCGCCGGGGAGCTGTTTTTT. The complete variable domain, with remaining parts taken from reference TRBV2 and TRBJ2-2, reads EPEVTQTPSHQVTQMGQEVILRCVPISNHLYFYWYRQILGQKVEFLVSFYNNEISEKSEIFDDQFSVERPDGSNFTLKIRSTKLEDSAMYFCASSVDPAGELFFGEGSRLTVL.

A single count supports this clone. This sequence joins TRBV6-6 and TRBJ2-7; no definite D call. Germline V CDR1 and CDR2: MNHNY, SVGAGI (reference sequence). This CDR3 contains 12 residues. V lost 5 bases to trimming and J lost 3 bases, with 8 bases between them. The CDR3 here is CASSTALYEQYF. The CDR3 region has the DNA TGTGCCAGCAGTACTGCACTCTACGAGCAGTACTTC.

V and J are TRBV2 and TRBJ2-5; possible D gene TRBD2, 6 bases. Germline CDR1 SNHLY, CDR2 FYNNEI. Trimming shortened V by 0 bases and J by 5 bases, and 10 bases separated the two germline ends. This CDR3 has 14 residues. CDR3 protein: CASSEAGGEETQYF. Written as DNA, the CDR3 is TGTGCCAGCAGTGAAGCGGGGGGAGAGGAGACCCAGTACTTC.

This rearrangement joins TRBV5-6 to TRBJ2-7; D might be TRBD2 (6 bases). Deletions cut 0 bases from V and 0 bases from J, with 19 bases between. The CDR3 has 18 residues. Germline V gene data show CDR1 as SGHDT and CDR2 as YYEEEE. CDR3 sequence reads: CASSLGVASSVRSYEQYF. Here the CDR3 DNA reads TGTGCCAGCAGCTTGGGGGTGGCGTCTAGCGTACGCTCCTACGAGCAGTACTTC.

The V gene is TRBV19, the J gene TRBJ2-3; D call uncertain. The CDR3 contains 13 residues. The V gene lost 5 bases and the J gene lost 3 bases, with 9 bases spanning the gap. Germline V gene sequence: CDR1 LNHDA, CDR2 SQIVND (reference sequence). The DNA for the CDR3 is TGTGCCAGTAGTGAATCCGGGACAGATACGCAGTATTTT. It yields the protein CASSESGTDTQYF.

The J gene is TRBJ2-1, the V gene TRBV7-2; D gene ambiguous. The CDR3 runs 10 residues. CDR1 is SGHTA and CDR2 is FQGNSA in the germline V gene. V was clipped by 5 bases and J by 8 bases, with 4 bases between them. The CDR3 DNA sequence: TGTGCCAGCAGCAATCATGAGCAGTTCTTC. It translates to CASSNHEQFF. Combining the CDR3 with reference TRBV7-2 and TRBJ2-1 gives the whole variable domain GAGVSQSPSNKVTEKGKDVELRCDPISGHTALYWYRQSLGQGLEFLIYFQGNSAPDKSGLPSDRFSAERTGGSVSTLTIQRTQQEDSAVYLCASSNHEQFFGPGTRLTVL.

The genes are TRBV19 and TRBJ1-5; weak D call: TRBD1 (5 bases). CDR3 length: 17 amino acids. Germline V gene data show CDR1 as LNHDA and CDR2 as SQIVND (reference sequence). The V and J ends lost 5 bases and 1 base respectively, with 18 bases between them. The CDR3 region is CASSEGVGSWSNQPQHF. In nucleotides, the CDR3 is TGTGCCAGTAGTGAAGGGGTGGGTAGCTGGAGCAATCAGCCCCAGCATTTT.

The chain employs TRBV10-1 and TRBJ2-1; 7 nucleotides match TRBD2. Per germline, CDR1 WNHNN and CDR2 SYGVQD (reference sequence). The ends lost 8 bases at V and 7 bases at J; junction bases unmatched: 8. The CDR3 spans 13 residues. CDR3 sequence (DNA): TGCGCCAGCTCCCGGACTAGGGGAAATGAGCAGTTCTTC. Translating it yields CASSRTRGNEQFF.

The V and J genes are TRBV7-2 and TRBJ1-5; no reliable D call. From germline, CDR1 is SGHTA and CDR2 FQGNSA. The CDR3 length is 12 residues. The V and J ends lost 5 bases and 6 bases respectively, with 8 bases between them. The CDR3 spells CASSQRGQPQHF. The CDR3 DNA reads TGTGCCAGCAGCCAACGCGGTCAGCCCCAGCATTTT.

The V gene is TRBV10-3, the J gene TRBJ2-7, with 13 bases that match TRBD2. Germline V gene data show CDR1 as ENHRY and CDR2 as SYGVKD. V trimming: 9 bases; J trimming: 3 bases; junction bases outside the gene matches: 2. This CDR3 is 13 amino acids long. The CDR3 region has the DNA TGTGCCATAGGGACTAGCGGGAACTACGAGCAGTACTTC. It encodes CAIGTSGNYEQYF.

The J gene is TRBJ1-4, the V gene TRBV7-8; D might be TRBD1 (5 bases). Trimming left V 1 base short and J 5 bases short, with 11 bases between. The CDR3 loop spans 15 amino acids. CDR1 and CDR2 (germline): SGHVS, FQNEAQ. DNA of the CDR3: TGTGCCAGCAGCTTAGTAGGGGTCGCCAATGAAAAACTGTTTTTT. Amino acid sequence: CASSLVGVANEKLFF.

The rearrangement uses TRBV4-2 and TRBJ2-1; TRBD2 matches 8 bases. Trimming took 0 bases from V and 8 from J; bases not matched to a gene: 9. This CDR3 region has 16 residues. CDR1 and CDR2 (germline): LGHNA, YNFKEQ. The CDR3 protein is CASSQDSAGGWDEQFF. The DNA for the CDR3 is TGTGCCAGCAGCCAAGATTCCGCGGGGGGTTGGGATGAGCAGTTCTTC.

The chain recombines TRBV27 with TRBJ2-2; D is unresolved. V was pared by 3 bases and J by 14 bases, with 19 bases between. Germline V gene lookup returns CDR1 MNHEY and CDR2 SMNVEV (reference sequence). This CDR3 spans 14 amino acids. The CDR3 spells CASSFGPGSIGLFF. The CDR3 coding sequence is TGTGCCAGCAGTTTCGGACCCGGTTCTATTGGACTGTTTTTT.

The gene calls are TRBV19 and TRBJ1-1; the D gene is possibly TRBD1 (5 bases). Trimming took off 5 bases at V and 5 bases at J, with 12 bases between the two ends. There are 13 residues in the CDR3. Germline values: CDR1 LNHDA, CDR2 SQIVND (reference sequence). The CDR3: CASSRQEGTEAFF. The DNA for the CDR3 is TGTGCCAGTAGTCGGCAGGAGGGGACTGAAGCTTTCTTT.

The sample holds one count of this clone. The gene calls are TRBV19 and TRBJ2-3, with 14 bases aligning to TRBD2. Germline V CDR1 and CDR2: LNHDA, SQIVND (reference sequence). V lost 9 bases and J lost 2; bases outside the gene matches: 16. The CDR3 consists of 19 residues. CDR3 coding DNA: TGTGCCAGCAAGGGGACCCGGACTAGCGGGAGGCAATCCACAGATACGCAGTATTTT. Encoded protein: CASKGTRTSGRQSTDTQYF.

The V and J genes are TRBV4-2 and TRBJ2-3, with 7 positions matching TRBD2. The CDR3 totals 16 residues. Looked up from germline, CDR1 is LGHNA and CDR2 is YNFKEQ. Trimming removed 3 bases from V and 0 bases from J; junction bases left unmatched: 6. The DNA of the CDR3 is TGTGCCAGCAGCCATTTGGCGGGGGATAGCACAGATACGCAGTATTTT. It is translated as CASSHLAGDSTDTQYF.

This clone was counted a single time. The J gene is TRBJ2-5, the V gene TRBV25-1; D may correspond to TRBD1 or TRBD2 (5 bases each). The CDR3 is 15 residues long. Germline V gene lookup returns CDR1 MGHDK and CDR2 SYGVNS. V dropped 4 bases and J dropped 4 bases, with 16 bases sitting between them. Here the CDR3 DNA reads TGTGCCAGCAGTGGTTATTCGGGACGGGGAGAGACCCAGTACTTC. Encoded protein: CASSGYSGRGETQYF.

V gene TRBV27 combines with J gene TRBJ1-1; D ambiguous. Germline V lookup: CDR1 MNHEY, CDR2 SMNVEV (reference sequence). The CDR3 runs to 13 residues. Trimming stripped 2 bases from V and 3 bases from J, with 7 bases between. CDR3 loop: CASSLVKYTEAFF. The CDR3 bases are TGTGCCAGCAGTTTAGTCAAATACACTGAAGCTTTCTTT.

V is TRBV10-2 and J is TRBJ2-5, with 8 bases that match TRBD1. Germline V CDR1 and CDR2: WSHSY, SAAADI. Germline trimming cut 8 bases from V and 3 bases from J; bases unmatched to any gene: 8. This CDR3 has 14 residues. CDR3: CASGGTGGEETQYF. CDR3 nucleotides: TGCGCCAGCGGGGGGACAGGAGGCGAAGAGACCCAGTACTTC.

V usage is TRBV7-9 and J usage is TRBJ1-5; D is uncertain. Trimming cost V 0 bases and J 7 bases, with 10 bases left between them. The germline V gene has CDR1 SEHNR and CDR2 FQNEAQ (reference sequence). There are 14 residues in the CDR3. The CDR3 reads CASSLAGIGQPQHF. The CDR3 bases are TGTGCCAGCAGCTTAGCAGGGATCGGGCAGCCCCAGCATTTT.

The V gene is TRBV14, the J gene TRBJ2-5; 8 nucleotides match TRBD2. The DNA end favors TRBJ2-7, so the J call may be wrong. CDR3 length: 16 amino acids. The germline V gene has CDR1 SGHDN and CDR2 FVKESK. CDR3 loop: CASSLGGGPSSYEQYF. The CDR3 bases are TGTGCCAGCAGCCTCGGGGGGGGCCCTAGCTCCTACGAGCAGTACTTC.

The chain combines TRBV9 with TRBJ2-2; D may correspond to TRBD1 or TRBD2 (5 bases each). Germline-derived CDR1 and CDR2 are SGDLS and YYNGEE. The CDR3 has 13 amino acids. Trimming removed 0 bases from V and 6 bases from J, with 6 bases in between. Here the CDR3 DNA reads TGTGCCAGCAGCGTAGGAGGGGCCGGGGAGCTGTTTTTT. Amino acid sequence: CASSVGGAGELFF.

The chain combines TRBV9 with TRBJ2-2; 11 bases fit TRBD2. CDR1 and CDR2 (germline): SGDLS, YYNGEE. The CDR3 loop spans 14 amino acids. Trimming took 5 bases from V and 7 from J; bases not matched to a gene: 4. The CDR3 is CASRLAGGDGELFF. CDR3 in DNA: TGTGCCAGCAGATTAGCGGGAGGGGACGGGGAGCTGTTTTTT.

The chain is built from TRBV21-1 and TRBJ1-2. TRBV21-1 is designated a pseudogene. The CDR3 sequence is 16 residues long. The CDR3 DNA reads TGTGCCAGCAGCAATTTGGCCAGCGCTCGGGAATTTGGCTACACCTTC. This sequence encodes CASSNLASAREFGYTF.

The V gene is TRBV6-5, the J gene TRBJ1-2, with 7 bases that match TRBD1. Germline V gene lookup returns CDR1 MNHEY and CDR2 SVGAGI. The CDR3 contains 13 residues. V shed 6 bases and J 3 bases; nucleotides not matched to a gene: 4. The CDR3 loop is CASSPDRDYGYTF. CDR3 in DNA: TGTGCCAGCAGCCCAGACAGGGACTATGGCTACACCTTC.